Below, 16 T cell receptor beta chains from the same sample are listed, as sequenced in a study of spatial heterogeneity in lung cancer. Documented time point: sample taken at primary tumor resection. MiXCR, applied by TCRdb to the 5' RACE reads, yields one record per CDR3 protein. The repertoire has about 6,100 distinct CDR3 sequences, around 7.8% of them found once; the top ten carry less than 20%. Sequences were derived from normal lung tissue next to the tumor, sampled at surgery. These receptors were collected from a female donor with early-stage non-small cell lung cancer.

In its sample, this clonotype is medium-sized. The chain is built from TRBV5-5 and TRBJ2-2, with 13 bases aligning to TRBD2. Trimming took 4 bases from V and 8 from J; bases not matched to a gene: 11. The CDR3 is made up of 17 amino acids. Germline V lookup: CDR1 SGHKS, CDR2 YYEKEE (reference sequence). The CDR3 DNA is TGTGCCAGCAGCGGAGGGACTAGCGGGACCTCCCGAGGGGAGCTGTTTTTT. Amino acid sequence: CASSGGTSGTSRGELFF.

By frequency in the sample, this clonotype is medium-sized. The chain joins TRBV7-4 to TRBJ1-5, with 7 positions matching TRBD1. The CDR3 length is 18 residues. V lost 0 bases and J lost 0; bases outside the gene matches: 8. Germline CDR1 SGHVT, CDR2 SQSDAQ. CDR3 coding DNA: TGTGCCAGCAGCTTAGCGGGGGACAGTCTTTATAGCAATCAGCCCCAGCATTTT. Translated: CASSLAGDSLYSNQPQHF.

Within the sample, this clonotype is medium-sized. V usage is TRBV10-3 and J usage is TRBJ2-1; a possible D gene is TRBD1 (5 bases). Trimming left V 3 bases short and J 6 bases short, with 12 bases between. The CDR3 totals 14 residues. Germline CDR1 reads ENHRY; CDR2 reads SYGVKD. The CDR3 region has the DNA TGTGCCATCAGTGAAGGGGCAGGGCGCAATGAGCAGTTCTTC. Translated, it gives CAISEGAGRNEQFF.

This clonotype was detected ten times or more. This chain joins TRBV11-2 and TRBJ2-2; the D gene is possibly TRBD2 (7 bases). V dropped 2 bases and J dropped 2 bases, with 15 bases sitting between them. The germline CDR1 and CDR2 sequences are SGHAT and FQNNGV. This CDR3 region has 17 residues. The CDR3 sequence: CASSLSRGGFNTGELFF. CDR3 in DNA: TGTGCCAGCAGCTTATCTAGGGGGGGTTTTAACACCGGGGAGCTGTTTTTT.

This clonotype is judged medium-sized. The gene calls are TRBV2 and TRBJ2-5; D call uncertain. Deletions cut 4 bases from V and 2 bases from J, with 11 bases between. Germline CDR1 SNHLY, CDR2 FYNNEI. CDR3 length: 14 residues. CDR3 in DNA: TGTGCCAGCAGTGCCAGGTCGACTCAAGAGACCCAGTACTTC. Its translation is CASSARSTQETQYF.

This clonotype is judged medium-sized. The chain recombines TRBV20-1 with TRBJ1-5, with D maybe TRBD1 (5 bases). This CDR3 spans 16 amino acids. CDR1 is DFQATT and CDR2 is SNEGSKA in the germline V gene (reference sequence). The V and J ends lost 5 bases and 3 bases respectively, with 20 bases between them. The CDR3 sequence: CSAGRGTGVNNQPQHF. CDR3 sequence (DNA): TGCAGTGCTGGGAGGGGCACGGGGGTCAACAATCAGCCCCAGCATTTT.

This clonotype was picked up a small number of times. The CDR3 nucleotides read TGTGCCAGCAGCTTAGAAAGACTAGCGAAATACGAGCAGTACTTC. It encodes CASSLERLAKYEQYF. The V gene is TRBV11-2, the J gene TRBJ2-7; 8 positions agree with TRBD2. CDR3 length: 15 amino acids. The V gene's germline CDR1 is SGHAT and CDR2 FQNNGV. V lost 0 bases and J lost 4; bases outside the gene matches: 5.

This clonotype was seen a few times. This chain connects TRBV6-2 or TRBV6-3 to TRBJ2-6; D is unclear. The length of the CDR3 is 16 residues. Deletions cut 4 bases from V and 2 bases from J, with 12 bases between. CDR1 is MNHEY and CDR2 is SVGEGT in the germline V gene. As DNA, the CDR3 is TGTGCCAGCAGTTCGGGCCTCCAACCTGGGGCCAACGTCCTGACTTTC. The encoded protein is CASSSGLQPGANVLTF.

This clonotype has only a few counts. The chain combines TRBV5-6 with TRBJ2-1, with 9 bases lining up with TRBD2. This CDR3 is built from 16 residues. V was clipped by 4 bases and J by 7 bases; unmatched bases: 12. Germline-derived CDR1 and CDR2 are SGHDT and YYEEEE. CDR3 protein: CASSPLGAGGQNEQFF. The CDR3 bases are TGTGCCAGCAGCCCCCTCGGGGCGGGGGGGCAAAATGAGCAGTTCTTC.

This clonotype occurred many times. This chain joins TRBV7-9 and TRBJ2-1, with TRBD1 as a possible D gene (5 bases). The CDR3 extends over 14 amino acids. Trimming took off 5 bases at V and 9 bases at J, with 17 bases between the two ends. Germline V CDR1 and CDR2: SEHNR, FQNEAQ (reference sequence). Here the CDR3 DNA reads TGTGCCAGCAGCGAAGGGGCAGGCAAGTTTGAGCAGTTCTTC. Protein sequence: CASSEGAGKFEQFF.

This clonotype was observed a handful of times. This chain joins TRBV7-2 and TRBJ1-4; D gene uncertain. The ends were cut back, 3 bases at V and 3 bases at J, with 11 bases in the middle. From germline, CDR1 is SGHTA and CDR2 FQGNSA. The CDR3 covers 15 residues. CDR3 bases: TGTGCCAGCAGCTTGGCGGACGGACCTAATGAAAAACTGTTTTTT. It specifies CASSLADGPNEKLFF.

The chain has TRBV2 and TRBJ2-3; D is possibly TRBD1 or TRBD2 (6 bases each). Per germline, CDR1 SNHLY and CDR2 FYNNEI. V was clipped by 4 bases and J by 0 bases, with 8 bases between them. CDR3 size: 14 residues. The CDR3 loop reads CASSGGASTDTQYF. DNA for the CDR3: TGTGCCAGCAGTGGGGGGGCTAGCACAGATACGCAGTATTTT.

Ten or more counts support this clonotype. The rearrangement joins TRBV5-1 to TRBJ2-7; maybe TRBD1 (6 bases). CDR3 length: 14 amino acids. The V gene's germline CDR1 is SGHRS and CDR2 YFSETQ. The germline V and J ends were trimmed by 5 bases and 6 bases, with 18 bases remaining between them. CDR3: CASSMTGGTPEQYF. DNA for the CDR3: TGCGCCAGCAGTATGACAGGTGGGACACCCGAGCAGTACTTC. The whole variable domain, filled in from reference TRBV5-1 and TRBJ2-7, reads KAGVTQTPRYLIKTRGQQVTLSCSPISGHRSVSWYQQTPGQGLQFLFEYFSETQRNKGNFPGRFSGRQFSNSRSEMNVSTLELGDSALYLCASSMTGGTPEQYFGPGTRLTVT.

This clonotype was picked up many times. The chain joins TRBV30 to TRBJ1-1, with D unclear. The CDR3 is 12 residues long. Trimming pared 3 bases from V and 6 bases from J, leaving 11 bases between. The germline V gene encodes CDR1 GTSNPN and CDR2 SVGIG (reference sequence). CDR3 DNA sequence: TGTGCCTGGAGGATGATGCCGTCTGAAGCTTTCTTT. Residues: CAWRMMPSEAFF.

This clonotype was picked up many times. The chain carries TRBV20-1 and TRBJ2-1, with D possibly called TRBD1 or TRBD2 (7 bases each). This CDR3 comprises 15 residues. Per the germline V gene, CDR1 is DFQATT and CDR2 is SNEGSKA (reference sequence). The V end lost 3 bases, the J end lost 6 bases, and 18 bases lay between the germline ends. The CDR3 is CSARPGQGGANEQFF. For the CDR3, the DNA is TGCAGTGCTAGGCCGGGGCAGGGGGGGGCCAATGAGCAGTTCTTC.

This clonotype rates as medium-sized. The chain has TRBV3-1 and TRBJ1-3, with D unclear. Between the trimmed V and J ends, which lost 2 bases and 4 bases, there was a span of 3 bases. Germline CDR1 reads LGHDT; CDR2 reads YNNKEL (reference sequence). This CDR3 comprises 12 residues. The CDR3 sequence: CASSQSGNTIYF. The CDR3, as DNA: TGTGCCAGCAGCCAATCCGGAAACACCATATATTTT.